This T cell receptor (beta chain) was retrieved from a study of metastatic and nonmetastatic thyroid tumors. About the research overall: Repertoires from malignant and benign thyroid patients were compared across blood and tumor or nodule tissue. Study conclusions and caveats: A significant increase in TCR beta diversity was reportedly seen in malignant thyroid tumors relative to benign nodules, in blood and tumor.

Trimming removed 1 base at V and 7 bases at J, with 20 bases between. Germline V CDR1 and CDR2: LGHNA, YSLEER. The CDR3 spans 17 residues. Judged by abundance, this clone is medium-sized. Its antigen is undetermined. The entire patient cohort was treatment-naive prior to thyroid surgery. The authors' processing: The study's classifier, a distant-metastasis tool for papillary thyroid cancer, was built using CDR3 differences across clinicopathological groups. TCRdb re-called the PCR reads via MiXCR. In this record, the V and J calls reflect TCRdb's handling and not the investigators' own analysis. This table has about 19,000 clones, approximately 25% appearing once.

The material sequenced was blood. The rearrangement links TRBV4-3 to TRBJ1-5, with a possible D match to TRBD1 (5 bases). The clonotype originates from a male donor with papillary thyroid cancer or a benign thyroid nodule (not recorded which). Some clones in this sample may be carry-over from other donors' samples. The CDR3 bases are TGCGCCAGCAGCCAAGGCCTGTCTGAGGGGCGCCCACAGCCCCAGCATTTT. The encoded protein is CASSQGLSEGRPQPQHF.